Below are 25 T cell receptor beta chains sequenced from a single sample in a study of blood T cell repertoires in COVID-19. This table comes from immunoSEQ multiplex PCR, and its TCRdb copy is limited to in-frame clones, with some not included. The sample shows over 300,000 clones, approximately 87% of them seen only once. The sequenced sample consisted of PBMCs or T cells enriched from blood (not recorded which). These receptors all come from a woman aged 30 to 39 with acute COVID-19.

This chain joins TRBV7-2 and TRBJ2-2, with 10 bases that match TRBD1. Looked up from germline, CDR1 is SGHTA and CDR2 is FQGNSA. CDR3 length: 15 amino acids. With V trimmed by 6 bases and J by 6 bases, 7 bases remained unmatched. The CDR3 region is CASSLRQGAAGELFF. The CDR3 bases are TGTGCCAGCAGTTTAAGACAGGGGGCGGCCGGGGAGCTGTTTTTT.

V and J are TRBV4-1 and TRBJ2-5, with 9 nucleotides matching TRBD2. Germline V lookup: CDR1 MGHRA, CDR2 YSYEKL. This CDR3 comprises 15 residues. V was pared by 0 bases and J by 4 bases, with 3 bases of the junction left unmatched. The CDR3 is CASSQDASGAETQYF. The CDR3 DNA follows: TGCGCCAGCAGCCAAGACGCTAGCGGGGCAGAGACCCAGTACTTC.

CDR3 bases: TGTGCCAGCAGTGAAAGGGGCTATGGCTACACCTTC. Its protein is CASSERGYGYTF. This chain uses TRBV6-1 with TRBJ1-2; possibly TRBD1 for D (5 bases). Looked up from germline, CDR1 is MNHNS and CDR2 is SASEGT. The ends were cut back, 2 bases at V and 4 bases at J, with 5 bases in the middle. The CDR3 runs to 12 residues.

The rearrangement uses TRBV7-9 and TRBJ1-6; 11 nucleotides agree with TRBD1. The CDR3 is 15 amino acids. From germline, CDR1 is SEHNR and CDR2 FQNEAQ (reference sequence). The ends lost 5 bases at V and 9 bases at J; junction bases unmatched: 6. CDR3 bases: TGTGCCAGCAGCCCTGGACAGGGGGCGATTTCACCCCTCCACTTT. This sequence encodes CASSPGQGAISPLHF.

The V gene is TRBV24-1, the J gene TRBJ1-2; D is uncertain. This CDR3 has 14 residues. Trimming removed 5 bases from V and 4 bases from J, with 13 bases in between. The germline V gene has CDR1 KGHDR and CDR2 SFDVKD. The CDR3 region is CATSASQRSYGYTF. CDR3 in DNA: TGTGCCACCAGTGCGTCTCAGCGCTCCTATGGCTACACCTTC.

V gene TRBV2 combines with J gene TRBJ2-1; TRBD1 matches 9 bases. The CDR3 has 14 residues. V lost 5 bases to trimming and J lost 6 bases; unmatched junction nucleotides: 5. Germline lookup yields CDR1 SNHLY and CDR2 FYNNEI. CDR3 residues: CASSRTGARNEQFF. The CDR3 bases are TGTGCCAGCAGTCGGACAGGGGCACGCAATGAGCAGTTCTTC. The full variable domain, its missing parts supplied by reference TRBV2 and TRBJ2-1, is EPEVTQTPSHQVTQMGQEVILRCVPISNHLYFYWYRQILGQKVEFLVSFYNNEISEKSEIFDDQFSVERPDGSNFTLKIRSTKLEDSAMYFCASSRTGARNEQFFGPGTRLTVL.

The chain uses TRBV5-1 and TRBJ2-5; tentative D call: TRBD2 (5 bases). Germline CDR1 and CDR2: SGHRS and YFSETQ. V lost 3 bases and J 1 base, leaving 13 bases between the germline ends. The CDR3 consists of 15 residues. CDR3 DNA sequence: TGCGCCAGCAGCTCCGTGACTACCCCCCAAGAGACCCAGTACTTC. This codes for CASSSVTTPQETQYF.

This clone was picked up one time. The V and J genes are TRBV2 and TRBJ2-3; 9 nucleotides line up with TRBD2. The germline V gene has CDR1 SNHLY and CDR2 FYNNEI. With 3 bases clipped from V and 4 bases from J, the junction kept 11 bases outside the gene matches. The CDR3 loop spans 17 amino acids. The CDR3 sequence: CASSDAAGGPRADTQYF. DNA for the CDR3: TGTGCCAGCAGTGACGCGGCGGGGGGGCCTAGGGCAGATACGCAGTATTTT.

The rearrangement uses TRBV30 and TRBJ2-3; tentatively, D is TRBD2 (6 bases). This CDR3 has 11 amino acids. Germline V gives CDR1 GTSNPN, CDR2 SVGIG (reference sequence). V shed 3 bases and J shed 6 bases, with 7 bases lying between them. The DNA of the CDR3 is TGTGCCTGGAGGCGGGGCGATACGCAGTATTTT. This sequence encodes CAWRRGDTQYF.

The chain has TRBV2 and TRBJ2-1; 9 bases match TRBD2. The V gene end was trimmed by 3 bases and the J gene end by 8 bases; junction bases not matched to a gene: 5. Germline values: CDR1 SNHLY, CDR2 FYNNEI. There are 14 residues in the CDR3. Written as DNA, the CDR3 is TGTGCCAGCAGTGACTGGACTAGCGTCGATGAGCAGTTCTTC. Its protein product is CASSDWTSVDEQFF.

The chain links TRBV7-2 to TRBJ1-5, with 7 bases that match TRBD1. This CDR3 contains 13 residues. The J segment lost 7 bases and the V segment lost 5 bases, leaving 5 bases of the junction unmatched. Germline V gene sequence: CDR1 SGHTA, CDR2 FQGNSA. CDR3 sequence: CASSPGQNQPQHF. In nucleotides, the CDR3 is TGTGCCAGCAGCCCGGGACAGAACCAGCCCCAGCATTTT.

This clone showed up just once. The chain links TRBV24-1 to TRBJ1-2, with 9 bases identical to TRBD1. V shed 4 bases, J shed 5 bases, and the junction held 7 bases outside the gene matches. Germline CDR1 and CDR2: KGHDR and SFDVKD. The CDR3 is 15 amino acids. The CDR3 sequence is CATSDHTGGSYGYTF. CDR3 coding DNA: TGTGCCACCAGTGACCATACAGGGGGCTCTTATGGCTACACCTTC.

J is TRBJ2-1 and V is TRBV27; the match to TRBD1 covers 11 bases. The V gene's germline CDR1 is MNHEY and CDR2 SMNVEV (reference sequence). The CDR3 covers 18 residues. The J segment lost 4 bases and the V segment lost 6 bases, leaving 14 bases of the junction unmatched. The chain's CDR3 is CASSPRGVGTGGYNEQFF. DNA of the CDR3: TGTGCCAGCAGCCCGCGGGGGGTAGGGACAGGGGGATACAATGAGCAGTTCTTC.

This clone was detected only once. The chain has TRBV21-1 and TRBJ1-2; the D call TRBD1 from the table was never checked on the DNA. TRBV21-1 is marked as a pseudogene. CDR3 length: 15 amino acids. The CDR3 is CASSKEKGGKHGYTF. CDR3 bases: TGTGCCAGCAGCAAAGAGAAAGGGGGAAAACACGGCTACACCTTC.

V gene TRBV3-1 (or the pseudogene TRBV3-2) combines with J gene TRBJ1-5; 10 bases map to TRBD1. V shed 2 bases, J shed 2 bases, and the junction held 15 bases outside the gene matches. The V gene's germline CDR1 is LGHDT and CDR2 YNNKEL (reference sequence). This CDR3 region has 20 residues. The CDR3 region has the DNA TGTGCCAGCAGCCAATCCCCAATGGTGACAGGGGGCGCGGGCAATCAGCCCCAGCATTTT. Amino acids: CASSQSPMVTGGAGNQPQHF.

This chain links TRBV3-1 (or the pseudogene TRBV3-2) with TRBJ2-7; 10 bases are a match to TRBD2. The trim removed 1 base at V and 4 bases at J, leaving 7 bases unmatched. CDR1 and CDR2 from the germline V gene are LGHDT and YNNKEL (reference sequence). The CDR3 is 16 residues long. The CDR3 loop is CASSQGNSGGPYEQYF. The CDR3 coding sequence is TGTGCCAGCAGCCAAGGTAATAGCGGGGGGCCGTACGAGCAGTACTTC.

The rearrangement links TRBV2 to TRBJ2-7, with TRBD1 matching 8 bases. The CDR3 has 15 amino acids. After removal of 8 bases from V and 2 bases from J, the junction contained 11 bases not matched to a gene. CDR1 and CDR2 from the germline V gene are SNHLY and FYNNEI. The DNA of the CDR3 is TGTGCCAGCGGCCGTTACAGGGGGATGGCCTACGAGCAGTACTTC. It specifies CASGRYRGMAYEQYF.

The V and J genes are TRBV5-1 and TRBJ1-3; 11 nucleotides line up with TRBD1. Looked up from germline, CDR1 is SGHRS and CDR2 is YFSETQ. The CDR3 has 16 amino acids. V lost 0 bases, J lost 3 bases, and 2 bases stayed unmatched. CDR3 residues: CASSLGTGGFGNTIYF. The CDR3 DNA reads as TGCGCCAGCAGCTTGGGGACAGGGGGCTTTGGAAACACCATATATTTT.

Comment on this clone: The junction shows a germline mismatch at one end, possibly a read error. CDR3 nucleotides: TGTGCCAGCTCTCAAGAACAGGCCTTATCTTTT. It translates to CASSQEQALSF. The V and J genes are TRBV18 and TRBJ1-4; D is possibly TRBD1 (5 bases). The CDR3 sequence is 11 residues long. Germline CDR1 is KGHSH and CDR2 is LQKENI.

This chain joins TRBV28 and TRBJ2-2, with D perhaps matching TRBD2 (5 bases). The CDR3 runs to 13 residues. Germline CDR1 and CDR2: MDHEN and SYDVKM. V shed 2 bases and J shed 8 bases, with 9 bases lying between them. CDR3 residues: CASSLMRAGELFF. In DNA form, the CDR3 reads TGTGCCAGCAGTTTAATGAGGGCGGGGGAGCTGTTTTTT.

This chain links TRBV19 with TRBJ2-7, with TRBD1 matching 7 bases. The CDR3 has 15 amino acids. Germline V gene data show CDR1 as LNHDA and CDR2 as SQIVND (reference sequence). Losses at the gene ends were 5 bases for V and 0 bases for J; bases not matched to a gene: 7. The CDR3 loop reads CASSRAGTDSYEQYF. The DNA for the CDR3 is TGTGCCAGTAGTCGGGCCGGGACAGACTCCTACGAGCAGTACTTC.

This rearrangement joins TRBV5-4 to TRBJ2-3; 13 bases agree with TRBD2. Germline V gene lookup returns CDR1 SGHNT and CDR2 YYREEE (reference sequence). V lost 3 bases and J lost 1; bases outside the gene matches: 5. The CDR3 consists of 17 residues. The CDR3, as DNA: TGTGCCAGCAGCTCGGGGACTAGCGGGGTCGGCACAGATACGCAGTATTTT. This codes for CASSSGTSGVGTDTQYF.

V usage is TRBV6-6 and J usage is TRBJ1-5; D remains ambiguous. The CDR3 runs 13 residues. V was shortened by 5 bases and J by 3 bases, with 8 bases between the two germline ends. The V gene's germline CDR1 is MNHNY and CDR2 SVGAGI (reference sequence). The DNA for the CDR3 is TGTGCCAGCAGTCCGGTTGACAATCAGCCCCAGCATTTT. This gives the protein CASSPVDNQPQHF.

This clone is a singleton in its sample. The chain carries TRBV5-6 and TRBJ1-1; 7 bases are shared with TRBD1. In germline, CDR1 is SGHDT, CDR2 YYEEEE. Losses at the gene ends were 9 bases for V and 1 base for J; bases not matched to a gene: 6. CDR3 length: 13 amino acids. The CDR3, as DNA: TGTGCCACCCTTAGACAGGGGAACACTGAAGCTTTCTTT. Translated: CATLRQGNTEAFF.

The count of this clone is one. The rearrangement uses TRBV6-5 and TRBJ1-1; unclear D gene. Germline CDR1 is MNHEY and CDR2 is SVGAGI. The V end was cut by 4 bases, the J end by 2 bases, with 11 bases between. This CDR3 contains 14 residues. The CDR3 DNA reads as TGTGCCAGCAGTTTGGTCGGCGGTAACACTGAAGCTTTCTTT. It is translated as CASSLVGGNTEAFF.